One sample yielded the 24 T cell receptor beta chains listed below, sequenced in a study of blood T cells in healthy people across ages. Through a sample-barcoded 5' primer and a J-beta primer mix, a second PCR was run for roughly 7 to 11 cycles. TCRdb recomputed calls from the 5' RACE reads with MiXCR, one row per CDR3 protein. The sample includes about 800,000 distinct CDR3 sequences, less than 60% of them seen just once. Sequenced input: blood. The receptors here all came from an elderly man in good health.

V is TRBV29-1 and J is TRBJ2-7; D gene ambiguous. The CDR3 loop spans 14 amino acids. Trimming cost V 7 bases and J 0 bases, with 16 bases left between them. CDR1 is SQVTM and CDR2 is ANQGSEA in the germline V gene. DNA for the CDR3: TGCAGCGCCAGCCGTGGCGGAGACTCCTACGAGCAGTACTTC. Translating gives CSASRGGDSYEQYF.

This clonotype was seen repeatedly, ten times or more. The chain carries TRBV15 and TRBJ2-7; 7 nucleotides align to TRBD2. The CDR3 spans 14 residues. The V gene end was trimmed by 5 bases and the J gene end by 5 bases; junction bases not matched to a gene: 9. Germline lookup yields CDR1 LNHNV and CDR2 YYDKDF (reference sequence). The CDR3 coding sequence is TGTGCCACCAGCTCCCCGGCGGGAGCTAACGAGCAGTACTTC. Protein sequence: CATSSPAGANEQYF.

This clonotype appeared many times. Its ends do not fully match the called genes, so a read error is possible. The V call is TRBV20-1, the J call TRBJ2-5, with TRBD1 identical over 7 bases. Germline V gives CDR1 DFQATT, CDR2 SNEGSKA (reference sequence). CDR3 length equals 16 residues. DNA for the CDR3: TGCAGTGCTAGAGATTCCTTATACGACAGGGAAGAAACCCAGTACTTC. This sequence encodes CSARDSLYDREETQYF.

This chain connects TRBV7-9 to TRBJ2-7; no definite D call. CDR1 is SEHNR and CDR2 is FQNEAQ in the germline V gene (reference sequence). Trimming removed 1 base from V and 2 bases from J, with 9 bases in between. CDR3 length equals 14 residues. In DNA, the CDR3 is TGTGCCAGCAGCTTAGGGCTTCCGACCTACGAGCAGTACTTC. Amino acid sequence: CASSLGLPTYEQYF.

The V gene is TRBV20-1, the J gene TRBJ2-1, with 7 bases that match TRBD2. The trim removed 1 base at V and 3 bases at J, leaving 6 bases unmatched. Germline V gives CDR1 DFQATT, CDR2 SNEGSKA (reference sequence). This CDR3 is built from 15 residues. CDR3: CSARGGGSSYNEQFF. CDR3 in DNA: TGCAGTGCTAGAGGGGGCGGGAGTAGCTACAATGAGCAGTTCTTC.

The chain recombines TRBV24-1 with TRBJ2-1; tentative D call: TRBD1 (5 bases). From germline, CDR1 is KGHDR and CDR2 SFDVKD. Trimming pared 4 bases from V and 13 bases from J, leaving 16 bases between. The CDR3 extends over 13 amino acids. The CDR3 loop reads CATSDPDSFGQFF. The CDR3 DNA sequence: TGTGCCACCAGTGACCCCGACAGTTTTGGACAGTTCTTC.

The table lists this clonotype with a few counts. The chain uses TRBV6-5 and TRBJ2-7; D is undetermined. V dropped 7 bases and J dropped 6 bases, with 16 bases sitting between them. The CDR3 is 13 amino acids. The V gene's germline CDR1 is MNHEY and CDR2 SVGAGI. The CDR3: CASTRGHLGEQYF. As DNA, the CDR3 is TGTGCCAGCACCCGCGGCCACCTGGGCGAGCAGTACTTC.

With regard to this clonotype: A much larger clone lies one base from this, so it may be a read error. The chain recombines TRBV29-1 with TRBJ2-7; 8 bases align to TRBD1. This CDR3 is built from 12 residues. Germline CDR1 and CDR2: SQVTM and ANQGSEA. J lost 0 bases, V lost 6 bases, and 1 base had no gene match. CDR3 sequence reads: CSVGQASYEQYF. CDR3 DNA sequence: TGCAGCGTGGGACAGGCCTCCTACGAGCAGTACTTC.

The chain uses TRBV4-3 and TRBJ2-1, with D maybe TRBD2 (6 bases). V shed 0 bases and J shed 9 bases, with 12 bases lying between them. The CDR3 is made up of 14 amino acids. Germline lookup yields CDR1 LGHNA and CDR2 YSLEER. CDR3 sequence reads: CASSQEVLAGEQFF. The CDR3 DNA is TGCGCCAGCAGCCAAGAAGTACTAGCCGGTGAGCAGTTCTTC.

This clonotype was counted at least ten times. The chain carries TRBV20-1 and TRBJ2-3; 11 bases are shared with TRBD2. CDR1 is DFQATT, CDR2 SNEGSKA, per germline (reference sequence). With 3 bases clipped from V and 2 bases from J, the junction kept 7 bases outside the gene matches. This CDR3 has 16 residues. This CDR3 is CSASLAGGANTDTQYF. For the CDR3, the DNA is TGCAGTGCTAGCCTAGCGGGGGGAGCCAACACAGATACGCAGTATTTT.

This sequence joins TRBV5-4 and TRBJ2-3; 7 bases are shared with TRBD1. V lost 5 bases to trimming and J lost 0 bases; unmatched junction nucleotides: 6. Germline V CDR1 and CDR2: SGHNT, YYREEE (reference sequence). The CDR3 totals 15 residues. CDR3 in amino acids: CASRLDRISTDTQYF. The DNA for the CDR3 is TGTGCCAGCAGGCTGGACAGGATAAGCACAGATACGCAGTATTTT.

This chain connects TRBV5-1 to TRBJ2-1; TRBD2 matches at 7 bases. CDR1 and CDR2 (germline): SGHRS, YFSETQ. This CDR3 contains 16 residues. V dropped 4 bases and J dropped 2; count of bases not matched to a gene: 9. The CDR3 nucleotides read TGCGCCAGCAGCCGACTTGCGGGAGCGGCCTACAATGAGCAGTTCTTC. Encoded protein: CASSRLAGAAYNEQFF.

This clonotype was found a few times. The chain links TRBV12-3 or TRBV12-4 to TRBJ2-4; the match to TRBD1 covers 10 bases. The DNA matches TRBJ2-7 better at its end, which makes the J call doubtful. This CDR3 region has 14 residues. CDR3 nucleotide sequence: TGTGCCAGCAGTTACTTGGGACAGGGGTACGAGCAGTACTTC. It codes for CASSYLGQGYEQYF.

This clonotype was detected only a few times. The chain joins TRBV19 to TRBJ2-7; D may match TRBD1 or TRBD2 (7 bases each). The CDR3 totals 14 residues. Deletions cut 5 bases from V and 4 bases from J, with 15 bases between. Germline V CDR1 and CDR2: LNHDA, SQIVND (reference sequence). The CDR3 bases are TGTGCCAGTAGTGAAGCGGGACAGTCGTACGAGCAGTACTTC. It translates to CASSEAGQSYEQYF.

The rearrangement joins TRBV2 to TRBJ2-1; 7 bases agree with TRBD1. The germline CDR1 and CDR2 sequences are SNHLY and FYNNEI. Trimming at V came to 7 bases and at J to 3 bases, leaving 3 bases not matched to a gene. The CDR3 spans 13 residues. DNA of the CDR3: TGTGCCAGCACCGGGGACAGCTACAATGAGCAGTTCTTC. Protein sequence: CASTGDSYNEQFF.

This clonotype has more than one count but fewer than ten. This chain connects TRBV28 to TRBJ2-5; D possibly uses TRBD1 or TRBD2 (6 bases each). The V end was cut by 5 bases, the J end by 0 bases, with 16 bases between. The length of the CDR3 is 16 residues. Germline CDR1 is MDHEN and CDR2 is SYDVKM. The CDR3 DNA reads TGTGCCAGCAGTCCGACCACAGGGAGGTACCAAGAGACCCAGTACTTC. This gives the protein CASSPTTGRYQETQYF.

CDR3 in amino acids: CASRQGERAYEQYF. The DNA of the CDR3 is TGTGCCAGCAGACAGGGTGAACGTGCCTACGAGCAGTACTTC. The V and J genes are TRBV6-6 and TRBJ2-7, with D perhaps matching TRBD1 (6 bases). V was shortened by 6 bases and J by 2 bases, with 14 bases between the two germline ends. This CDR3 has 14 amino acids. Germline V gene data show CDR1 as MNHNY and CDR2 as SVGAGI (reference sequence).

Remarks on this clonotype: This may be a read error: a much more frequent sequence differs by one nucleotide. The gene calls are TRBV5-1 and TRBJ2-1; D unresolved. The CDR3 is made up of 14 amino acids. From germline, CDR1 is SGHRS and CDR2 YFSETQ. CDR3 region: CASRDSSSYNGQFF. The CDR3 DNA is TGCGCCAGTAGGGATTCCTCATCCTACAATGGGCAGTTCTTC. Complete variable domain (other parts from reference TRBV5-1 and TRBJ2-1): KAGVTQTPRYLIKTRGQQVTLSCSPISGHRSVSWYQQTPGQGLQFLFEYFSETQRNKGNFPGRFSGRQFSNSRSEMNVSTLELGDSALYLCASRDSSSYNGQFFGPGTRLTVL.

The chain employs TRBV20-1 and TRBJ2-3; maybe TRBD1 (5 bases). The CDR3 runs to 15 residues. Germline loops: CDR1 DFQATT, CDR2 SNEGSKA (reference sequence). Trimming pared 3 bases from V and 2 bases from J, leaving 15 bases between. The CDR3 bases are TGCAGTGCTAGCCTTGACAGTTCCATCACAGATACGCAGTATTTT. Translation gives CSASLDSSITDTQYF.

Ten or more counts support this clonotype. This chain uses TRBV12-3 or TRBV12-4 with TRBJ2-3; D is uncertain. This CDR3 is built from 13 residues. Trimming left V 3 bases short and J 5 bases short, with 9 bases between. The CDR3 region has the DNA TGTGCCAGCAGTTTGGTTGGGATAGATACGCAGTATTTT. Protein: CASSLVGIDTQYF.

The chain joins TRBV7-3 to TRBJ1-2; D may be TRBD1 (6 bases). V lost 4 bases and J 0 bases, leaving 12 bases between the germline ends. Germline assignment: CDR1 SGHTA and CDR2 FQGTGA. The CDR3 has 15 amino acids. This CDR3 reads CASSSRGEANYGYTF. In nucleotides, the CDR3 is TGTGCCAGCAGCTCAAGGGGGGAGGCTAACTATGGCTACACCTTC.

V gene TRBV12-3 or TRBV12-4 combines with J gene TRBJ1-1; TRBD1 might be the D (6 bases). Trimming took 3 bases from V and 3 from J, leaving 11 bases between them. The CDR3 runs 14 residues. CDR3 region: CASSFSGEDTEAFF. The CDR3, as DNA: TGTGCCAGCAGTTTTTCAGGGGAGGACACTGAAGCTTTCTTT.

In this sample, this clonotype turned up a few times. The chain has TRBV6-1 and TRBJ2-3, with TRBD1 identical over 12 bases. This CDR3 has 16 residues. Per the germline V gene, CDR1 is MNHNS and CDR2 is SASEGT. Trimming at V came to 2 bases and at J to 3 bases, leaving 3 bases not matched to a gene. The CDR3 DNA follows: TGTGCCAGCAGTGAACCGGGACAGGGGGCTACAGATACGCAGTATTTT. Amino acid sequence: CASSEPGQGATDTQYF.

This clonotype occurred a few times. The CDR3 sequence: CASSAGDCPSSYEQYF. The CDR3 DNA is TGTGCCAGCAGCGCTGGGGACTGTCCCAGCTCCTACGAGCAGTACTTC. This chain joins TRBV5-7 and TRBJ2-7; D is possibly TRBD2 (6 bases). TRBV5-7 is filed as an ORF, its function uncertain. CDR3 size: 16 residues. Deletions cut 4 bases from V and 0 bases from J, with 17 bases between.